The source of this TCR beta chain is a study of blood T cells in healthy people across ages (dated by TCRdb to 2014 to 2015). For the study in its entirety: Template switching captured roughly one uniquely barcoded TCR beta cDNA molecule per two T cells in model experiments. The donors were split into four age groups: young (average 16 years), middle-aged (roughly 39), aged (62) and long-lived (under 90). Using the same blood draw, the study looked at two additional independent replicas of 1 million unique cDNA reads for two donors, one aged 18 to 29 and the other aged 80 or older. To avoid experimental bias, donors of different ages were spread randomly across the sequencing lanes. Using deep sequencing normalized with unique cDNA molecular identifiers, the study measured how TCR beta repertoire diversity changes with age.

Study-level results and caveats: Observed TCR beta diversity per million T cells fell roughly linearly with age, and a significant reduction was already apparent by age about 36. Conclusive comparison of naive and antigen-experienced compartments was prevented by the profiling of bulk unsorted PBMCs. A strong correlation was found between observed TCR beta diversity and the percentage of naive T cells measured by flow cytometry. Donor CMV infection status was unknown, potentially confounding age-related changes in expanded clonotypes. Compared with the aged group, the long-lived group had more naive CD4+ T cells, fewer expanded clones and increased TCR diversity, suggesting age selection. Estimates of total diversity based on one million sequenced T cells were regarded as lower bounds and as underestimates.

A few counts support this clonotype. It lacks a known antigen. Base qualities are missing; no much larger clone stands one base away. The library relied on 5' RACE. Reads for this sample came from an Illumina HiSeq 2500. A second roughly 6 to 12 cycle PCR used a sample-barcoded 5' primer and a J-beta primer mix. A template-switch 5' adaptor carrying 12 random nucleotides introduced a unique molecular identifier onto each TCR beta cDNA molecule. At least 3 million CDR3-containing paired-end reads were obtained from each sample. First-strand cDNA synthesis was performed from all RNA using the Mint cDNA synthesis kit, with priming by a TRBC-specific oligonucleotide. Following uracil-DNA glycosylase treatment, all cDNA underwent a first 18-cycle PCR with the universal primers M1SS and BC2_uni_R. The study's own analysis went as follows. Normalization of each sample was performed by random selection of 1 million high-quality reads, each carrying a distinct molecular identifier. Instead of being binned into consensus sequences, reads with shared molecular identifiers were discarded. MiTCR, set to a Q25 quality threshold and the strictest error-elimination algorithm, was used for CDR3 identification, clonotype clustering and error correction. A nonparametric unseen species model using Euler transformation provided a lower-bound estimate of total TCR beta diversity. In TCRdb, the public reads were trimmed at Q25 with fastp and aligned with MiXCR, with productive beta chains retained. Entries that share a CDR3 protein sequence are merged under the most common genes and DNA. Clone size and V and J calls follow TCRdb, not the original study. This sample is represented by approximately 770,000 distinct CDR3 sequences; 58% of them were singletons. The ten most abundant clones make up 22% of the sample.

The V end loses 2 bases and the J end loses 4 bases, and a stretch of 6 bases separates them. Inclusive of the bounding cysteine and phenylalanine, the CDR3 is 12 residues long. Here the CDR3 DNA is all that survives: 36 bases in frame from base 1. CDR1 SGDLS and CDR2 YYNGEE are derived from the germline V gene. The roughly 39 donors, aged about 6 to 95 years, were systemically healthy Caucasian individuals from Russia. Roughly 11 milliliters of peripheral blood were drawn from each donor into EDTA-treated Vacutainer tubes. Ficoll-Paque density-gradient centrifugation was used to isolate PBMCs, with at least 7 million obtained per sample. Total RNA was extracted from PBMCs with Trizol reagent, with at least 5.5 micrograms obtained per sample. For every donor, an aliquot of PBMCs went through flow cytometry to measure the percentages of naive CD45RAhigh/CD27high T cells.

The chain is made from TRBV9 and TRBJ1-2, with TRBD1 as a weak D call on 5 bases. Material for sequencing was blood. This receptor was obtained from a man younger than 40 in good health. CDR3 region: CASSVGTYGYTF. The DNA reads as follows: TGTGCCAGCAGCGTCGGGACCTATGGCTACACCTTC.